Below are 9 T cell receptor beta chains sequenced from a single sample in a study of blood T cell repertoires in COVID-19. The protocol was immunoSEQ multiplex PCR, while the TCRdb copy is restricted to in-frame clones and leaves out a portion. The sample holds under 200,000 clones, roughly 87% seen once. Sequencing input: PBMCs or T cells enriched from blood (not recorded which). These receptor sequences come from a woman aged 45-59 years who had recovered from COVID-19.

CDR3 sequence: CASSLTVNTEAFF. The CDR3 region has the DNA TGTGCCAGCAGCTTGACAGTGAACACTGAAGCTTTCTTT. V and J are TRBV7-3 and TRBJ1-1, with D possibly matching TRBD1 (5 bases). The CDR3 totals 13 residues. V shed 3 bases and J shed 0 bases, with 5 bases lying between them. In germline, CDR1 is SGHTA, CDR2 FQGTGA.

This CDR3 reads CASSLDAIDSSYNSPLHF. In nucleotides, the CDR3 is TGTGCCAGCAGCTTAGACGCGATCGATAGCTCCTATAATTCACCCCTCCACTTT. This chain links TRBV7-2 with TRBJ1-6; D gene uncertain. Trimming shortened V by 1 base and J by 0 bases, and 13 bases separated the two germline ends. Looked up from germline, CDR1 is SGHTA and CDR2 is FQGNSA. The CDR3 is 18 amino acids.

This chain connects TRBV18 to TRBJ2-7; 7 bases align to TRBD2. CDR1 is KGHSH, CDR2 LQKENI, per germline. The CDR3 loop spans 14 amino acids. Unmatched junction bases numbered 9, after V lost 4 bases and J lost 6 bases. The CDR3 DNA reads as TGTGCCAGCTCACTCAGCGGGACGGCGTCCGAGCAGTACTTC. Protein sequence: CASSLSGTASEQYF.

The chain links TRBV27 to TRBJ2-7; 13 bases match TRBD2. The CDR3 loop spans 15 amino acids. CDR1 and CDR2 (germline): MNHEY, SMNVEV (reference sequence). V was clipped by 6 bases and J by 6 bases; unmatched bases: 8. CDR3 coding DNA: TGTGCCAGCAGCCCCTGGAGACTAGCGGGAGGCGAGCAGTACTTC. Translation gives CASSPWRLAGGEQYF.

V is TRBV21-1 and J is TRBJ1-3; the DNA was not compared with TRBD1, the D call given in the table. TRBV21-1 is shown as a pseudogene. The CDR3 sequence is 17 residues long. Here the CDR3 DNA reads TGTGCCAGCAGCAAAGTTGGGACAGGGGTGTTCGAAAACACCATATATTTT. Translating it yields CASSKVGTGVFENTIYF.

The chain joins TRBV7-2 to TRBJ1-3; D is unresolved. Germline V gene sequence: CDR1 SGHTA, CDR2 FQGNSA. CDR3 size: 14 residues. Trimming left V 5 bases short and J 1 base short, with 9 bases between. The CDR3 DNA sequence: TGTGCCAGCAGCCGGGGTCTGTCTGGAAACACCATATATTTT. Translated, it gives CASSRGLSGNTIYF.

This clone was seen more than once but under ten times. The V gene is TRBV10-2, the J gene TRBJ1-6; 8 bases fit TRBD1. This CDR3 region has 15 residues. CDR1 and CDR2 (germline): WSHSY, SAAADI. V dropped 6 bases and J dropped 8; count of bases not matched to a gene: 9. The CDR3 region is CASSSGQGLHSPLHF. CDR3 in DNA: TGCGCCAGCAGCTCCGGACAGGGACTTCATTCACCCCTCCACTTT.

The chain carries TRBV25-1 and TRBJ1-4, with 7 bases matching TRBD1. The CDR3 sequence is 15 residues long. The V segment lost 3 bases and the J segment 7 bases; nucleotides outside the gene matches: 8. Germline CDR1 MGHDK, CDR2 SYGVNS. The CDR3 loop reads CASSDQTGISEKLFF. CDR3 sequence (DNA): TGTGCCAGCAGTGATCAGACAGGGATTAGTGAAAAACTGTTTTTT.

As DNA, the CDR3 is TGTGCCAGCAGCAGGGACAGCTATGGCTACACCTTC. This codes for CASSRDSYGYTF. This chain connects TRBV2 to TRBJ1-2; 7 bases map to TRBD1. The J segment lost 4 bases and the V segment lost 6 bases, leaving 2 bases of the junction unmatched. This CDR3 has 12 residues. The V gene's germline CDR1 is SNHLY and CDR2 FYNNEI.